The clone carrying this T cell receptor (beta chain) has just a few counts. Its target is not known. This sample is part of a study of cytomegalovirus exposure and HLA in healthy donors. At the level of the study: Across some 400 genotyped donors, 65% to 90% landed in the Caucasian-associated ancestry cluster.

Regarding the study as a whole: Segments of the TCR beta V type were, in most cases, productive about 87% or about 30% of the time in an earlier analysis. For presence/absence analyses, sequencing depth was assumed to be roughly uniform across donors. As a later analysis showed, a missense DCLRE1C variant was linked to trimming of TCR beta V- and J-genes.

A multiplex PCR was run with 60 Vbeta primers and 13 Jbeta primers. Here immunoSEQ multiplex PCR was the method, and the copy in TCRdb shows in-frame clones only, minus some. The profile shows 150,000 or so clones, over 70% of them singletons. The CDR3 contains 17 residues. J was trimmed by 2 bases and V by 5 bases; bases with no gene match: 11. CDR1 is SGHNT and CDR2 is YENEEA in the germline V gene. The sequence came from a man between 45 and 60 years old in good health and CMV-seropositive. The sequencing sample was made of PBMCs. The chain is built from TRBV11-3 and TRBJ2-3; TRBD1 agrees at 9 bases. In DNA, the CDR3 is TGTGCCAGCAGCCTATCATACAGGGGGCTGGACACAGATACGCAGTATTTT. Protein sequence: CASSLSYRGLDTDTQYF.